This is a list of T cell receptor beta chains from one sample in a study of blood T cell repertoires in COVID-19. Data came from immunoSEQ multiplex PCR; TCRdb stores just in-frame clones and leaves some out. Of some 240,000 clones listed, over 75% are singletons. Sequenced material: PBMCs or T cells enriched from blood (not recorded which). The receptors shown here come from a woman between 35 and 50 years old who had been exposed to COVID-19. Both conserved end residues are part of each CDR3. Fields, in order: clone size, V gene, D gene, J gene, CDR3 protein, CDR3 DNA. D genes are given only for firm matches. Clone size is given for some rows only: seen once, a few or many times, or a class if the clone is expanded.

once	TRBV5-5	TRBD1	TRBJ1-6	CASSLARTGGSPLHF	TGTGCCAGCAGCTTGGCACGGACAGGGGGCTCACCCCTCCACTTT
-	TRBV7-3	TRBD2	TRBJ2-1	CASSATSGGAYEQFF	TGTGCCAGCAGTGCGACTAGCGGGGGGGCCTATGAGCAGTTCTTC
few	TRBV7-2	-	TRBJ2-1	CASRLMEYNEQFF	TGTGCCAGCAGACTAATGGAATACAATGAGCAGTTCTTC
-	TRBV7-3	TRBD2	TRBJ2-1	CASSPGLASYNEQFF	TGTGCCAGCAGCCCTGGACTAGCGAGTTACAATGAGCAGTTCTTC
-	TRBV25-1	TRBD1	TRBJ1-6	CASSGGQGINSPLHF	TGTGCCAGCAGTGGGGGACAGGGGATTAATTCACCCCTCCACTTT
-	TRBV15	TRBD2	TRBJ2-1	CATSRETSGYYNEQFF	TGTGCCACCAGCAGAGAGACTAGCGGATACTACAATGAGCAGTTCTTC
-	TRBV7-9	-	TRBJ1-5	CASSGQGQPQHF	TGTGCCAGCAGCGGGCAGGGCCAGCCCCAGCATTTT
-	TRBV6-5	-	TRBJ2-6	CASSYDSSGANVLTF	TGTGCCAGCAGTTACGACAGCTCTGGGGCCAACGTCCTGACTTTC
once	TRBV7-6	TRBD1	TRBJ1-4	CASSSGQGGEKLFF	TGTGCCAGCAGCTCGGGACAGGGCGGTGAAAAACTGTTTTTT
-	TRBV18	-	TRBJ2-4	CASSPWGTSIQYF	TGTGCCAGCTCACCGTGGGGCACTTCGATTCAGTACTTC
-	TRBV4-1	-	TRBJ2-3	CASSPGQPGTDTQYF	TGCGCCAGCAGCCCCGGTCAACCGGGCACAGATACGCAGTATTTT
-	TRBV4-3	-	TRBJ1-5	CASSPSEGNQPQHF	TGCGCCAGCAGCCCATCGGAGGGGAATCAGCCCCAGCATTTT
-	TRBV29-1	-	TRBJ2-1	CSVVHRGNEQFF	TGCAGCGTTGTACACCGAGGGAATGAGCAGTTCTTC
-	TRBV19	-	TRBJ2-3	CASRWDSTDTQYF	TGTGCCAGTAGGTGGGACTCCACAGATACGCAGTATTTT
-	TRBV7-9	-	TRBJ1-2	CASSHWTVTNYGYTF	TGTGCCAGCAGCCATTGGACAGTTACAAACTATGGCTACACCTTC
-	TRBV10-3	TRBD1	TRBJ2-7	CAISGKTGEHYEQYF	TGTGCCATCAGTGGAAAGACAGGGGAGCACTACGAGCAGTACTTC
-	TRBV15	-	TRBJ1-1	CATSREVGRGGAFF	TGTGCCACCAGCAGAGAGGTCGGCAGGGGTGGAGCTTTCTTT
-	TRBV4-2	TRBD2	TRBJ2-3	CASSQGGGQLADTQYF	TGTGCCAGCAGCCAAGGCGGGGGGCAGTTAGCAGATACGCAGTATTTT
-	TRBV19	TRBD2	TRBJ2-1	CASTLAGGRINEQFF	TGTGCCAGTACCTTGGCGGGAGGGCGGATCAATGAGCAGTTCTTC
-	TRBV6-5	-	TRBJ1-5	CASTPRGGSNQPQHF	TGTGCCAGCACCCCAAGGGGGGGTAGCAATCAGCCCCAGCATTTT
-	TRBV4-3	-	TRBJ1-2	CASSQVIGQYYGYTF	TGCGCCAGCAGCCAAGTCATCGGACAGTACTATGGCTACACCTTC
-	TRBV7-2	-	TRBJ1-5	CASSLEGDQPQHF	TGTGCCAGCAGCTTAGAGGGAGATCAGCCCCAGCATTTT